This T cell receptor beta chain was found in a study of shared clonotypes between healthy human individuals. This clone was detected only once. Antigen specificity is unknown. The J segment lost 4 bases and the V segment lost 5 bases, leaving 9 bases of the junction unmatched. Germline V gene sequence: CDR1 KGHSH, CDR2 LQKENI. The CDR3 is made up of 15 amino acids. Each cell subset's genomic DNA was divided evenly among several immunoSEQ plates. Authors' methods: For the immunoSEQ data, sequences were junction-only without quality scores, so filtering differed. Clones were read by immunoSEQ multiplex PCR, and TCRdb kept only the in-frame ones, dropping some. V, J and clone size derive from that table, while D and trimming were established from the DNA sequence. The table lists 1.4 million or so clones, 98% of them singletons. General observations from the study: Sequencing depth was expected to affect clonotype sharing among donors. When naive CD4 clonotypes were compared across a few donors, 5% to 5.5% were shared.

The sample consisted of naive CD4+ T cells sorted from blood. Subset indicated: CD45RA+ positively selected. This clonotype was obtained from a man younger than 45 in good health. The chain couples TRBV18 to TRBJ2-7; 9 bases align to TRBD1. The CDR3 nucleotides are TGTGCCAGCTCAACCCCGGGACAGGGACGGTACGAGCAGTACTTC. This translates into CASSTPGQGRYEQYF. The variable domain in full, with the rest retrieved from reference TRBV18 and TRBJ2-7, is NAGVMQNPRHLVRRRGQEARLRCSPMKGHSHVYWYRQLPEEGLKFMVYLQKENIIDESGMPKERFSAEFPKEGPSILRIQQVVRGDSAAYFCASSTPGQGRYEQYFGPGTRLTVT.